This T cell receptor (beta chain) stems from a study of T cells in Graves' hyperthyroidism and ophthalmopathy. Background on the study: Peripheral blood sampling occurred at initial diagnosis, before any treatment.

This clonotype was seen ten or more times. Its antigen is not known. Findings of the study overall: Clonotypes that were expanded in thyroid above 0.001 mostly appeared in blood too.

From RNA transcripts, TCR beta CDR3 regions were amplified. HTBI primers were used for first-round RT-PCR of the TCR CDR3. TCRdb fed the multiplex PCR reads into MiXCR, producing one record per CDR3 protein. In the table there are some 350,000 distinct CDR3 sequences, approximately 16% of which are singletons. Uncontrolled infection, other autoimmune disease, pregnancy or lactation disqualified patients from enrolment. CDR1 LGHDT and CDR2 YNNKEL come from the germline V gene (reference sequence). Trimming removed 4 bases from V and 10 bases from J; junction bases left unmatched: 12. There are 16 residues in the CDR3.

The TCR was taken from a woman aged 55-69 years with Graves' ophthalmopathy. V usage is TRBV3-1 and J usage is TRBJ2-1, with 11 positions matching TRBD2. Source material: blood. The CDR3: CASSPILAGGSQEQFF. In nucleotides, the CDR3 is TGTGCCAGCAGCCCGATCCTAGCGGGAGGATCACAGGAGCAGTTCTTC.